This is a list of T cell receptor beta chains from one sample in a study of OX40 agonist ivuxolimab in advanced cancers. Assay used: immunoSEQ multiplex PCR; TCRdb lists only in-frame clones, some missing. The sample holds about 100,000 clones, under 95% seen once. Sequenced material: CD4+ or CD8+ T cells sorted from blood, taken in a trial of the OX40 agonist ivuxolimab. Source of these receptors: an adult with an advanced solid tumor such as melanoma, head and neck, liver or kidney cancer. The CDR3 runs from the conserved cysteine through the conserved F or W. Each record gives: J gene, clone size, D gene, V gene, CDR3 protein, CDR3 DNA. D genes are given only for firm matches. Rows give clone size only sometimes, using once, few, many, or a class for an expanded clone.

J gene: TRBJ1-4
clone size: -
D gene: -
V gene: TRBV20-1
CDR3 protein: CSAISREKLFF
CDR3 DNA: TGCAGTGCTATTTCGAGAGAAAAACTGTTTTTT

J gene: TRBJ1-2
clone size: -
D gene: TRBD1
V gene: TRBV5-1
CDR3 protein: CASSLIGQGDGYTF
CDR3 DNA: TGCGCCAGCAGCTTGATAGGACAGGGTGACGGCTACACCTTC

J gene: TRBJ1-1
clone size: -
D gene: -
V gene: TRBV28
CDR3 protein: CASSLELSEAFF
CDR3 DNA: TGTGCCAGCAGTTTGGAACTGTCGGAAGCTTTCTTT

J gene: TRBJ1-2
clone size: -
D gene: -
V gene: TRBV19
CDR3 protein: CASSLRSYGYTF
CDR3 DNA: TGTGCCAGTAGTCTAAGGAGCTATGGCTACACCTTC

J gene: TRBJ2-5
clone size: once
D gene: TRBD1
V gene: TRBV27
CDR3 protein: CASSRQGEQTQYF
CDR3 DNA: TGTGCCAGCAGTCGACAGGGGGAACAGACCCAGTACTTC

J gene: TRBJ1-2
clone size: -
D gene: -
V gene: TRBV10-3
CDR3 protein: CAISESEGSSYGYTF
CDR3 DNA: TGTGCCATCAGTGAGTCGGAGGGGTCTTCCTATGGCTACACCTTC

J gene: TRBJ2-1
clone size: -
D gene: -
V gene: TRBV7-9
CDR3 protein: CASSLAGVGEQFF
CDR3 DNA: TGTGCCAGCAGCTTAGCGGGAGTTGGTGAGCAGTTCTTC

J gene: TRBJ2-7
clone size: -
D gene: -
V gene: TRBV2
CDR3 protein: CASSVAVGGHEQYF
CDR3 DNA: TGTGCCAGCAGTGTCGCCGTGGGGGGCCACGAGCAGTACTTC

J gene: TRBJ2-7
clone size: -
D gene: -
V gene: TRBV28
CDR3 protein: CASSYRVPISYEQYF
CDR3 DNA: TGTGCCAGCAGTTACAGGGTTCCGATTTCCTACGAGCAGTACTTC

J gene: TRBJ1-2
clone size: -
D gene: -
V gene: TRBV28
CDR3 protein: CAAAGNYGYTF
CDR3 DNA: TGTGCAGCTGCGGGGAACTATGGCTACACCTTC

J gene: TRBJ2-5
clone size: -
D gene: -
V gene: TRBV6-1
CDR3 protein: CASSDRRRQETQYF
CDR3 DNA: TGTGCCAGCAGTGACAGGCGCCGGCAAGAGACCCAGTACTTC

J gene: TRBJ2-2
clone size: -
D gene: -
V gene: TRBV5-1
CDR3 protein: CASSPETGRATAGELFF
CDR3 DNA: TGCGCCAGCAGCCCCGAAACAGGGAGGGCAACGGCCGGGGAGCTGTTTTTT

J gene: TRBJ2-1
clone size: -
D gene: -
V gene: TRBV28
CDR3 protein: CASRPGFLVVNEQFF
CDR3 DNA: TGTGCCAGCAGGCCAGGGTTCTTGGTAGTCAATGAGCAGTTCTTC

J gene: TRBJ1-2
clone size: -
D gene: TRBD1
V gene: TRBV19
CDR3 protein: CASRDRGANYGYTF
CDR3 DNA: TGTGCCAGTAGGGACAGGGGAGCTAACTATGGCTACACCTTC

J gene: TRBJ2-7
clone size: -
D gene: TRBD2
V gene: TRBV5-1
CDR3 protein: CASSVRTSGTYEQYF
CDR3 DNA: TGCGCCAGCAGCGTGAGGACTAGCGGGACCTACGAGCAGTACTTC

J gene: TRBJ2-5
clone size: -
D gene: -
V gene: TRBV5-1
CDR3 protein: CASSGGSGETQYF
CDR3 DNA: TGCGCCAGCAGCGGGGGGTCCGGGGAGACCCAGTACTTC